These 21 T cell receptor beta chains were all obtained from the same sample, sequenced in a study of OX40 agonist ivuxolimab in advanced cancers. TCRdb's table, derived via immunoSEQ multiplex PCR, lists solely in-frame clones and lacks some. This sample has 80,000 or so clones, with around 86% found just once. Source: CD4+ or CD8+ T cells sorted from blood, taken in a trial of the OX40 agonist ivuxolimab. All receptors come from an adult with an advanced solid tumor such as melanoma, head and neck, liver or kidney cancer.

The chain joins TRBV5-1 to TRBJ1-3; D not resolved. The length of the CDR3 is 13 residues. Per germline, CDR1 SGHRS and CDR2 YFSETQ. The V end was cut by 5 bases, the J end by 2 bases, with 8 bases between. For the CDR3, the DNA is TGCGCCAGCAGTGATTTGGCTGGAAACACCATATATTTT. As protein: CASSDLAGNTIYF.

The V gene is TRBV6-5, the J gene TRBJ1-6, with D possibly being TRBD1 (5 bases). Trimming took 6 bases from V and 10 from J, leaving 16 bases between them. Germline CDR1 MNHEY, CDR2 SVGAGI. CDR3 length equals 14 residues. CDR3 bases: TGTGCCAGCAGGAAGCAGGGCCGAGAGTCACCCCTCCACTTT. Residues: CASRKQGRESPLHF.

The rearrangement links TRBV2 to TRBJ2-7, with 9 bases that match TRBD1. Trimming removed 6 bases from V and 1 base from J; junction bases left unmatched: 7. From germline, CDR1 is SNHLY and CDR2 FYNNEI. CDR3 length: 15 amino acids. CDR3 in DNA: TGTGCCAGCAGACTGACGGGACAGGGATCCTACGAGCAGTACTTC. Translated: CASRLTGQGSYEQYF.

The genes are TRBV2 and TRBJ1-1, with a possible D match to TRBD1 (5 bases). This CDR3 contains 16 residues. Trimming left V 6 bases short and J 1 base short, with 18 bases between. Germline CDR1 reads SNHLY; CDR2 reads FYNNEI. The CDR3 DNA reads TGTGCCAGCAGCCTCTTAGGTGGCAGGGCGAACACTGAAGCTTTCTTT. This codes for CASSLLGGRANTEAFF.

This rearrangement joins TRBV19 to TRBJ2-3; D call uncertain. Germline assignment: CDR1 LNHDA and CDR2 SQIVND (reference sequence). Between the trimmed V and J ends, which lost 4 bases and 2 bases, there was a span of 13 bases. The CDR3 spans 15 residues. The CDR3 DNA sequence: TGTGCCAGTAGTACCCCCCGGGCCCACACAGATACGCAGTATTTT. Translating gives CASSTPRAHTDTQYF.

This clone appeared a single time. The chain employs TRBV28 and TRBJ1-5; 7 positions agree with TRBD1. This CDR3 is built from 14 residues. Germline assignment: CDR1 MDHEN and CDR2 SYDVKM. The ends lost 8 bases at V and 3 bases at J; junction bases unmatched: 7. The CDR3 coding sequence is TGTGCCAGCGGTAACAGGGGACTCAATCAGCCCCAGCATTTT. It yields the protein CASGNRGLNQPQHF.

This clone was detected once. V usage is TRBV6-5 and J usage is TRBJ2-7, with 7 bases identical to TRBD2. The V and J ends lost 2 bases and 1 base, in that order; junction bases with no gene match: 5. Germline loops: CDR1 MNHEY, CDR2 SVGAGI. This CDR3 comprises 15 residues. Here the CDR3 reads CASSYQASGSYEQYF. CDR3 coding DNA: TGTGCCAGCAGTTACCAGGCTAGCGGATCCTACGAGCAGTACTTC.

CDR3 protein: CASSLGTSGWHYEQYF. DNA for the CDR3: TGTGCCAGCAGCTTAGGTACAAGCGGTTGGCACTACGAGCAGTACTTC. V and J are TRBV7-6 and TRBJ2-7; a possible D gene is TRBD2 (5 bases). The ends were cut back, 1 base at V and 3 bases at J, with 16 bases in the middle. This CDR3 contains 16 residues. Germline-derived CDR1 and CDR2 are SGHVS and FNYEAQ.

Comment on this clone: Other DNA sequences from this sample encode an identical CDR3 as well. The CDR3 protein is CASSLTGGYEQYF. CDR3 coding DNA: TGTGCCAGCAGCTTAACTGGCGGTTACGAGCAGTACTTC. The chain employs TRBV7-2 and TRBJ2-7; D remains unclear. Germline loops: CDR1 SGHTA, CDR2 FQGNSA. The CDR3 consists of 13 residues. The V and J ends lost 2 bases and 4 bases respectively, with 9 bases between them.

V usage is TRBV6-1 and J usage is TRBJ2-7, with 9 nucleotides matching TRBD2. J lost 2 bases, V lost 6 bases, and 2 bases had no gene match. Germline loops: CDR1 MNHNS, CDR2 SASEGT. This CDR3 is 13 amino acids long. CDR3 amino acids: CASRIAGAYEQYF. CDR3 nucleotide sequence: TGTGCCAGCAGAATAGCGGGAGCCTACGAGCAGTACTTC.

The chain uses TRBV6-1 and TRBJ2-7; 11 positions match TRBD2. The trim removed 2 bases at V and 9 bases at J, leaving 6 bases unmatched. The CDR3 sequence is 14 residues long. Germline CDR1 reads MNHNS; CDR2 reads SASEGT. This chain's CDR3 is CASSEHSGLAGQYF. CDR3 nucleotide sequence: TGTGCCAGCAGTGAACACTCAGGACTAGCGGGGCAGTACTTC.

The chain uses TRBV9 and TRBJ1-5; perhaps TRBD1 as D (6 bases). CDR3 length: 13 residues. Germline V gene sequence: CDR1 SGDLS, CDR2 YYNGEE. Trimming left V 3 bases short and J 2 bases short, with 6 bases between. CDR3 sequence reads: CASSAGGNQPQHF. The CDR3 DNA reads TGTGCCAGCAGCGCAGGGGGCAATCAGCCCCAGCATTTT.

The rearrangement joins TRBV21-1 to TRBJ1-3. TRBV21-1 is listed as a pseudogene. This CDR3 has 19 residues. DNA for the CDR3: TGTGCCAGCAGCAGCGGGACTTCCCCCGGTCCCGACTCTGGAAACACCATATATTTT. Encoded protein: CASSSGTSPGPDSGNTIYF.

The J gene is TRBJ2-7, the V gene TRBV7-6; 11 nucleotides agree with TRBD2. With 5 bases clipped from V and 9 bases from J, the junction kept 30 bases outside the gene matches. CDR1 SGHVS and CDR2 FNYEAQ come from the germline V gene. This CDR3 is 21 amino acids long. This CDR3 is CASSQNPTGTSGRSTRVGQYF. The CDR3 bases are TGTGCCAGCAGCCAAAATCCTACCGGGACTAGCGGACGATCTACGAGGGTTGGGCAGTACTTC.

The chain uses TRBV28 and TRBJ1-2, with D perhaps TRBD1 (6 bases). V lost 6 bases and J 0 bases, leaving 11 bases between the germline ends. The V gene's germline CDR1 is MDHEN and CDR2 SYDVKM. The CDR3 covers 14 residues. CDR3 nucleotide sequence: TGTGCCAGCAGGATAGGGGGTACTAACTATGGCTACACCTTC. Translated, it gives CASRIGGTNYGYTF.

The CDR3 here is CASSLGLGRQSPLHF. CDR3 nucleotides: TGTGCCAGCAGCTTGGGGTTAGGAAGGCAATCACCCCTCCACTTT. This chain connects TRBV5-6 to TRBJ1-6, with unresolved D. Trimming cost V 0 bases and J 10 bases, with 14 bases left between them. This CDR3 has 15 amino acids. Germline V gene sequence: CDR1 SGHDT, CDR2 YYEEEE.

The rearrangement links TRBV6-5 to TRBJ1-2; D remains unclear. V shed 0 bases and J shed 6 bases, with 11 bases lying between them. The CDR3 extends over 14 amino acids. Germline lookup yields CDR1 MNHEY and CDR2 SVGAGI. Written as DNA, the CDR3 is TGTGCCAGCAGTTACTCGATGTCAGCAAATGGCTACACCTTC. It encodes CASSYSMSANGYTF.

This clone was found a few times. The CDR3 coding sequence is TGTGCCAGCAGCTTAGCAGGTTCCAGCGCTGAAGCTTTCTTT. Translated: CASSLAGSSAEAFF. The chain links TRBV7-9 to TRBJ1-1; D unresolved. V lost 0 bases and J 6 bases, leaving 11 bases between the germline ends. The CDR3 consists of 14 residues. Looked up from germline, CDR1 is SEHNR and CDR2 is FQNEAQ (reference sequence).

The genes are TRBV29-1 and TRBJ2-7; maybe TRBD2 (5 bases). The V gene lost 0 bases and the J gene lost 2 bases, with 11 bases spanning the gap. CDR1 is SQVTM and CDR2 is ANQGSEA in the germline V gene. The CDR3 is made up of 14 amino acids. DNA for the CDR3: TGCAGCGTTGAAGAGAGGACGGGGACCTACGAGCAGTACTTC. Translated: CSVEERTGTYEQYF.

The rearrangement joins TRBV5-1 to TRBJ1-6; D uncertain. The V end lost 0 bases, the J end lost 6 bases, and 7 bases lay between the germline ends. The CDR3 length is 14 residues. Per the germline V gene, CDR1 is SGHRS and CDR2 is YFSETQ. CDR3 sequence (DNA): TGCGCCAGCAGCTTGGAACTGATTAATTCACCCCTCCACTTT. Protein product: CASSLELINSPLHF.

The chain combines TRBV5-1 with TRBJ1-4; 9 nucleotides align to TRBD1. With V trimmed by 4 bases and J by 3 bases, 4 bases remained unmatched. The CDR3 spans 15 residues. Looked up from germline, CDR1 is SGHRS and CDR2 is YFSETQ. In nucleotides, the CDR3 is TGCGCCAGCAGCGAACAGGGGGCGGCTAATGAAAAACTGTTTTTT. Its protein is CASSEQGAANEKLFF.